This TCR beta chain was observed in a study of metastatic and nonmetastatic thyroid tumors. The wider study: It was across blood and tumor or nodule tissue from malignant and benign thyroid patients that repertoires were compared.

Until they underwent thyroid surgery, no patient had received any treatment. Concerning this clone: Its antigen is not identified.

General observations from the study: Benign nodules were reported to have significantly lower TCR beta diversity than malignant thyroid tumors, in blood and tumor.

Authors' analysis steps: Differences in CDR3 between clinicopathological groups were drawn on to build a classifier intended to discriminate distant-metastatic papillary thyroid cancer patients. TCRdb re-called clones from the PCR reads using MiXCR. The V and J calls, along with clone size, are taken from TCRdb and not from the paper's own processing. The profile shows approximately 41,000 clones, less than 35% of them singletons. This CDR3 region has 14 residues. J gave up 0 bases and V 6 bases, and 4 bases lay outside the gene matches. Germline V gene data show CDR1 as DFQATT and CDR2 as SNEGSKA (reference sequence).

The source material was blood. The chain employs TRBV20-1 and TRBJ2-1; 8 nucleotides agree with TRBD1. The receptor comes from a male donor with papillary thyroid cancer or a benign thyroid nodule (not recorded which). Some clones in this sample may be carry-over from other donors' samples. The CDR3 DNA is TGCAGTGCCGGACAGGGTGGCTCCTACAATGAGCAGTTCTTC. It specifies CSAGQGGSYNEQFF.